Sequencing of this T cell receptor beta chain was carried out in a study of shared clonotypes between healthy human individuals. Points from the study as a whole: With few donors, the genetic and exposure-history diversity represented was limited. The sampled material consisted only of blood, and tissue repertoires are likely to differ.

Germline-derived CDR1 and CDR2 are MNHEY and SMNVEV (reference sequence). CDR3 length equals 14 residues. As processed by the authors: Filtering differed for immunoSEQ, which gave only junction sequences without quality scores. Data came from immunoSEQ multiplex PCR; TCRdb stores just in-frame clones and leaves some out. The DNA gave D and trimming, while V, J and clone size come from that table. The sample holds about 600,000 clones, 95% to 98% seen once. Researchers partitioned CD4+ cells into CD45RA+ naive and CD45RA-negative memory subsets. To note about this clone: Its antigen is unknown. One junction end disagrees with the germline gene, perhaps due to a read error.

The source of this sequence is a woman in her thirties in good health. Source material: naive CD4+ T cells sorted from blood. The subset: CD45RA+ positively selected. The V and J genes are TRBV27 and TRBJ1-3; D is possibly TRBD1 (5 bases). The CDR3 loop is CASSFQGPGSTIYF. CDR3 sequence (DNA): TGTGCCAGCAGTTTCCAGGGACCTGGAAGCACCATATATTTT.